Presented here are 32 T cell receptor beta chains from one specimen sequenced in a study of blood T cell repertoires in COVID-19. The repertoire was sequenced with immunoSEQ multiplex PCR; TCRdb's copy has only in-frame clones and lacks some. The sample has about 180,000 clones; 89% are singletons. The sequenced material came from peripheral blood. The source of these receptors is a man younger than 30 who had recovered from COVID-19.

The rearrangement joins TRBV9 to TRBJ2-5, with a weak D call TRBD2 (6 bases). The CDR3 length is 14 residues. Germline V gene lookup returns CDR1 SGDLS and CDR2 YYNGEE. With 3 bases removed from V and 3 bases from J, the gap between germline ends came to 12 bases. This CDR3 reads CASSAASVKETQYF. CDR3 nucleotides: TGTGCCAGCAGCGCCGCTAGCGTTAAAGAGACCCAGTACTTC.

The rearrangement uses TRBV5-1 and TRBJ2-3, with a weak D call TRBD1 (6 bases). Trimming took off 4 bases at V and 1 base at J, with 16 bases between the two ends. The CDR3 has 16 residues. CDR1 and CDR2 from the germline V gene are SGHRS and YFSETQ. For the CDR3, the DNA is TGCGCCAGCAGCGCCCCAGGGGAGACCCGCACAGATACGCAGTATTTT. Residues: CASSAPGETRTDTQYF.

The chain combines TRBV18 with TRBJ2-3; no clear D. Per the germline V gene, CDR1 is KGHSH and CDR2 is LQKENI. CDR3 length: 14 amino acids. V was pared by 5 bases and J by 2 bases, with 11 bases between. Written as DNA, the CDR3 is TGTGCCAGCTCAACCTCTAGGTCCACAGATACGCAGTATTTT. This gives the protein CASSTSRSTDTQYF. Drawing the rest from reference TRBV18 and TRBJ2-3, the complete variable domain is NAGVMQNPRHLVRRRGQEARLRCSPMKGHSHVYWYRQLPEEGLKFMVYLQKENIIDESGMPKERFSAEFPKEGPSILRIQQVVRGDSAAYFCASSTSRSTDTQYFGPGTRLTVL.

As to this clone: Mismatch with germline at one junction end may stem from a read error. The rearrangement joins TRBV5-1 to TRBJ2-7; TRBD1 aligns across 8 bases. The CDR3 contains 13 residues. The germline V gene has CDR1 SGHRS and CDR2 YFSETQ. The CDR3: CASSPGQARERYF. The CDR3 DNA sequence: TGCGCCAGCAGCCCGGGACAGGCCCGAGAGCGGTACTTC.

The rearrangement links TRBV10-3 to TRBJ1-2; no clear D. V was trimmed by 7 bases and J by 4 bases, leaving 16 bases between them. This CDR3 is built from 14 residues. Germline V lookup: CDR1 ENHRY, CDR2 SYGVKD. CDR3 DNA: TGTGCCATCACTGCCGTCGACGGGAGCTATGGCTACACCTTC. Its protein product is CAITAVDGSYGYTF.

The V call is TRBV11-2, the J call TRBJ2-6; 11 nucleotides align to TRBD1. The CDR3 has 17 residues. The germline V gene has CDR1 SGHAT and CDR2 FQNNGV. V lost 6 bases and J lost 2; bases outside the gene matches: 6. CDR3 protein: CASSPRGQGAGANVLTF. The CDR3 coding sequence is TGTGCCAGCAGTCCGAGGGGACAGGGGGCTGGGGCCAACGTCCTGACTTTC.

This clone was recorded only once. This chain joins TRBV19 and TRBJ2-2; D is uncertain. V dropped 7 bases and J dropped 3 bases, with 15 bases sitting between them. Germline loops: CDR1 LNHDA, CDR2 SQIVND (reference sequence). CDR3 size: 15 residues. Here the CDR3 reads CASNPGPSYTGELFF. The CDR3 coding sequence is TGTGCCAGTAATCCGGGTCCCTCTTACACCGGGGAGCTGTTTTTT.

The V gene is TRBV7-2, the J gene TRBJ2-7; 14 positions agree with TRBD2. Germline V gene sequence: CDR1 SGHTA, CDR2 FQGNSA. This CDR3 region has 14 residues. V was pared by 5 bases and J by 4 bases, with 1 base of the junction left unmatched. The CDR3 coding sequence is TGTGCCAGCAGCGGGACTAGCGGGGGTTACGAGCAGTACTTC. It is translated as CASSGTSGGYEQYF.

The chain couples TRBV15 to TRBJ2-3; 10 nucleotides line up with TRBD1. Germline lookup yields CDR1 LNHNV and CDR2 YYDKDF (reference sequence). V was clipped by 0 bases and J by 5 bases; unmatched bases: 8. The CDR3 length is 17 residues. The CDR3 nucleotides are TGTGCCACCAGCAGAGATTTCGGGACAGGGGCCGGAGATACGCAGTATTTT. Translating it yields CATSRDFGTGAGDTQYF.

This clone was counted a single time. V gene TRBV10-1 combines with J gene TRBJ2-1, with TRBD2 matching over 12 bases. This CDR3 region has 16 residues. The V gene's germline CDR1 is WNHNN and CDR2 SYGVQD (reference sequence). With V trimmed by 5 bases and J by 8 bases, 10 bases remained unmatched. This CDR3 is CASSKSWTSGNDEQFF. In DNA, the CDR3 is TGCGCCAGCAGTAAATCTTGGACTAGCGGGAATGATGAGCAGTTCTTC.

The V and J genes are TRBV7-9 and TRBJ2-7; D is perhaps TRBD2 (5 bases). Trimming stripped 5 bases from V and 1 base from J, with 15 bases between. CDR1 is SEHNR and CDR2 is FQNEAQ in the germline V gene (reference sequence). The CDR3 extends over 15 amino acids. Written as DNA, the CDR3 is TGTGCCAGCAGCGCCGGCGGAGGAAGGTCCTACGAGCAGTACTTC. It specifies CASSAGGGRSYEQYF.

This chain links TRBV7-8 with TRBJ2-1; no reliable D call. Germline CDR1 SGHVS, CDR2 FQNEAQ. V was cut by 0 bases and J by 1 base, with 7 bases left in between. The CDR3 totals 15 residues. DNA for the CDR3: TGTGCCAGCAGCTTAGCCGGTGTTTCCTACAATGAGCAGTTCTTC. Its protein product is CASSLAGVSYNEQFF.

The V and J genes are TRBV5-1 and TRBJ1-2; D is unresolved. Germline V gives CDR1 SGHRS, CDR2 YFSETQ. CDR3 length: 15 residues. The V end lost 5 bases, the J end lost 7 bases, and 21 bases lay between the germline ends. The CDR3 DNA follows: TGCGCCAGCAGAAATGAGGGTAAGGGTTGGAGTGGCTACACCTTC. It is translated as CASRNEGKGWSGYTF.

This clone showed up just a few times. Written as DNA, the CDR3 is TGCAGTGCTAGAGGGGCCAATGAGCAGTTCTTC. It yields the protein CSARGANEQFF. The chain employs TRBV20-1 and TRBJ2-1; D remains unclear. Looked up from germline, CDR1 is DFQATT and CDR2 is SNEGSKA (reference sequence). Trimming shortened V by 1 base and J by 6 bases, and 4 bases separated the two germline ends. The CDR3 is 11 amino acids.

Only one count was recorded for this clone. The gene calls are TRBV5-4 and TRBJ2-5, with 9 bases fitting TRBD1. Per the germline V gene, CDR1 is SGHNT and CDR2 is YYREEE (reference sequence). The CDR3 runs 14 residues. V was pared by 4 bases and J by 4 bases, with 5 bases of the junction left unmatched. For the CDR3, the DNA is TGTGCCAGCAGCACACAGGGGGCTGTAGAGACCCAGTACTTC. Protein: CASSTQGAVETQYF.

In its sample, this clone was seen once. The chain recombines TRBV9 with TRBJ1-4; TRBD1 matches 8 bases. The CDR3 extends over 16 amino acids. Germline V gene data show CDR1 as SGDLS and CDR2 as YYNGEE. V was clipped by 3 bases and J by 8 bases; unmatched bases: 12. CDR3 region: CASSEGQGIRGEKLFF. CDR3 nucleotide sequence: TGTGCCAGCAGCGAAGGACAGGGAATCAGAGGCGAAAAACTGTTTTTT.

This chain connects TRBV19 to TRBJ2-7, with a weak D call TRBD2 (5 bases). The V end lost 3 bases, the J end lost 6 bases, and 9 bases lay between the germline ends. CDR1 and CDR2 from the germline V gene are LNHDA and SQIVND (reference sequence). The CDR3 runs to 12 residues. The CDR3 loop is CASSIGDREQYF. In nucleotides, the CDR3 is TGTGCCAGTAGTATCGGGGATCGCGAGCAGTACTTC.

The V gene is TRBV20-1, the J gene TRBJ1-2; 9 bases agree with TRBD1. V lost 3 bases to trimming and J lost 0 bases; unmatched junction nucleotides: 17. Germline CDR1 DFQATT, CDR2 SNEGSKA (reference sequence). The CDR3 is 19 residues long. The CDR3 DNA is TGCAGTGCTAGTCCGGGACAGGGACTTTCAAAGGTCTCTAACTATGGCTACACCTTC. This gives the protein CSASPGQGLSKVSNYGYTF.

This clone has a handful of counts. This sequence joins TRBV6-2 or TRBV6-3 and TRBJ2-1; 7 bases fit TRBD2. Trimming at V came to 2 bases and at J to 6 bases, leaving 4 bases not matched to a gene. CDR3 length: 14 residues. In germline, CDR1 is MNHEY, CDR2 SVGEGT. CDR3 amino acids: CASSYEAGFNEQFF. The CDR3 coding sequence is TGTGCCAGCAGTTACGAAGCGGGATTCAATGAGCAGTTCTTC.

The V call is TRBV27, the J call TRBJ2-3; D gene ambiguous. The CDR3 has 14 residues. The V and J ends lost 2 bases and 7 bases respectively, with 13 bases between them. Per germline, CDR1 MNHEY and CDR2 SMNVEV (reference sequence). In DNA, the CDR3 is TGTGCCAGCAGTTTAGGGCTCGGTACATATACGCAGTATTTT. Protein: CASSLGLGTYTQYF.

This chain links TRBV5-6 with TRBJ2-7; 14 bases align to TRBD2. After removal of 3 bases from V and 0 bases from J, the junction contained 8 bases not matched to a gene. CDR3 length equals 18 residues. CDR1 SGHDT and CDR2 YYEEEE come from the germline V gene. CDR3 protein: CASSSRLAGGPTSYEQYF. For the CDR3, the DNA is TGTGCCAGCAGCTCCCGACTAGCGGGAGGGCCGACCTCCTACGAGCAGTACTTC.

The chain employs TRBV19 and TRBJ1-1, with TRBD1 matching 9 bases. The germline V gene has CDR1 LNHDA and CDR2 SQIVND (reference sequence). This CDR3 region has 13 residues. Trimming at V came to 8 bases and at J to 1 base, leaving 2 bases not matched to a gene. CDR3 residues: CASGQGRNTEAFF. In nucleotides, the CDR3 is TGTGCCAGTGGACAGGGGAGGAACACTGAAGCTTTCTTT.

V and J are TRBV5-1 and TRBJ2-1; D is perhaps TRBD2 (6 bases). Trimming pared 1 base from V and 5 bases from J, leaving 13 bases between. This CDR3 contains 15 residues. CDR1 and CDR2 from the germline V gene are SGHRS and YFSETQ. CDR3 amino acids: CASSLPGSGHNEQFF. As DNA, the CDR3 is TGCGCCAGCAGCTTGCCCGGGAGCGGACACAATGAGCAGTTCTTC.

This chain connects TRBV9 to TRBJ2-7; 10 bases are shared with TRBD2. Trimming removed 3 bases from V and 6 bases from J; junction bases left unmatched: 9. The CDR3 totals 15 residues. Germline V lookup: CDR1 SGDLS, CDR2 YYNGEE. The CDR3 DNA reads TGTGCCAGCAGCGCAAGCGGGACTAGCGTCTTCGAGCAGTACTTC. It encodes CASSASGTSVFEQYF.

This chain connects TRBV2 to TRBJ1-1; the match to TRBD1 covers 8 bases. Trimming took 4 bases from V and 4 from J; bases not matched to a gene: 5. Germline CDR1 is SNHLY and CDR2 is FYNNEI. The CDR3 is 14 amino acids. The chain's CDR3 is CASSGGQVGTEAFF. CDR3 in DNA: TGTGCCAGCAGTGGGGGACAGGTTGGCACTGAAGCTTTCTTT.

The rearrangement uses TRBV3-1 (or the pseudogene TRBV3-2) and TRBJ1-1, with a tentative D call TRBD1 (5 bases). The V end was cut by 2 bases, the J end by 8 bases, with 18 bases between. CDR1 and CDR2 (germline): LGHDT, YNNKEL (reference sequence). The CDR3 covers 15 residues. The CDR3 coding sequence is TGTGCCAGCAGCCAAAACGGGGGAAACCATGCCGAAGCTTTCTTT. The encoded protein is CASSQNGGNHAEAFF.

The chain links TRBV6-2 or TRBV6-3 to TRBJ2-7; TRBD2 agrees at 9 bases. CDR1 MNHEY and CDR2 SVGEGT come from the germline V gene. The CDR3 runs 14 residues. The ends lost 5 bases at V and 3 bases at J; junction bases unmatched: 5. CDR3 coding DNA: TGTGCCAGCAGTCCGGGGACTAGCATCTACGAGCAGTACTTC. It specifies CASSPGTSIYEQYF.

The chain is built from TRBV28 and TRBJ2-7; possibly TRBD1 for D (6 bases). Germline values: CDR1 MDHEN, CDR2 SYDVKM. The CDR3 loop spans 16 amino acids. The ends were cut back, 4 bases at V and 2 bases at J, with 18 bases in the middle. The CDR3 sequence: CASSSLGDTHTYEQYF. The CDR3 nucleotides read TGTGCCAGCAGTTCCCTCGGGGACACTCATACCTACGAGCAGTACTTC.

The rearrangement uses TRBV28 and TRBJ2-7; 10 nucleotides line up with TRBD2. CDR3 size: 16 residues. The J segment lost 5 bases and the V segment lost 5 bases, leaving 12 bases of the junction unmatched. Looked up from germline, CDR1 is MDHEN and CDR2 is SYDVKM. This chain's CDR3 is CASSTAASGRLNEQYF. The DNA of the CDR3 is TGTGCCAGCAGTACGGCGGCTAGCGGGAGATTAAACGAGCAGTACTTC.

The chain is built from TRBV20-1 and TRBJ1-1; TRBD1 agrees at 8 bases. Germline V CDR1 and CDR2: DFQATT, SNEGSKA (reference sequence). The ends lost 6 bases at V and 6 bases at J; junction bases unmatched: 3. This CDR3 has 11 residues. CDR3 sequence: CSAAGGPEAFF. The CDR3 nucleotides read TGCAGTGCCGCAGGGGGCCCTGAAGCTTTCTTT.

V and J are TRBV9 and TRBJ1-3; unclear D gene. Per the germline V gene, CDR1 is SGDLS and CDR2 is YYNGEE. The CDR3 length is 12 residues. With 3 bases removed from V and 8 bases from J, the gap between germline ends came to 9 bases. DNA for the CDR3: TGTGCCAGCAGCGCGACCGGGGACACCATATATTTT. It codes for CASSATGDTIYF.

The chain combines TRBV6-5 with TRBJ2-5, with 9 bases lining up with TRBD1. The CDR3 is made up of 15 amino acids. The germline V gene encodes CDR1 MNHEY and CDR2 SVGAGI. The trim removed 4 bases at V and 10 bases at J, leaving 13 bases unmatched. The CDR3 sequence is CASSSLSGTGRDQYF. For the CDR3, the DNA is TGTGCCAGCAGTTCATTGTCCGGGACAGGGCGGGACCAGTACTTC.